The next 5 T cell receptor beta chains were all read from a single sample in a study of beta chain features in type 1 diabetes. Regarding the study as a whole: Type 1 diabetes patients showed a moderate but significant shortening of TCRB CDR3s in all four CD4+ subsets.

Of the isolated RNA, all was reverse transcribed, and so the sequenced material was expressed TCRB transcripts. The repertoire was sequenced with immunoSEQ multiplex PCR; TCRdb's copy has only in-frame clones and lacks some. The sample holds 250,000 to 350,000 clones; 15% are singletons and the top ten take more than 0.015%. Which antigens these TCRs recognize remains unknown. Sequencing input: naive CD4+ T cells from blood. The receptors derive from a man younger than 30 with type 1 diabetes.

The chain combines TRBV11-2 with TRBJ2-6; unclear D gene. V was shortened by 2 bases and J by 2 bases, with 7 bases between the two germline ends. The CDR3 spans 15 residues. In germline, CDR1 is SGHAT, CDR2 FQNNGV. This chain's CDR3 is CASSLSVTGANVLTF. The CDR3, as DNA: TGTGCCAGCAGCTTATCAGTCACTGGGGCCAACGTCCTGACTTTC.

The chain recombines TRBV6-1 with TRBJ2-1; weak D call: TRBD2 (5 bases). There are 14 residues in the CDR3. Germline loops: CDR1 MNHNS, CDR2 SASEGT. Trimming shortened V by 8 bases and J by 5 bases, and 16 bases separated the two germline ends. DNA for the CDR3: TGTGCCAGCTTTCCGGGTCAGCGGCACAATGAGCAGTTCTTC. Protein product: CASFPGQRHNEQFF.

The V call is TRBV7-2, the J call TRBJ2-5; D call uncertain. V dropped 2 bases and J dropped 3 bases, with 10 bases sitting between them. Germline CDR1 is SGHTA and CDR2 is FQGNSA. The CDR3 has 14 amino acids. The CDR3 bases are TGTGCCAGCAGCTTATGGTGGCAGGAAGAGACCCAGTACTTC. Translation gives CASSLWWQEETQYF.

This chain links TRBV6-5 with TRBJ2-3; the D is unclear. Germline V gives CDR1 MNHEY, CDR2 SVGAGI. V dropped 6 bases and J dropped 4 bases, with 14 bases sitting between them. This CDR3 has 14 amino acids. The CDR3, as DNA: TGTGCCAGCAGGGTGGTTGGCGGCCCAGATACGCAGTATTTT. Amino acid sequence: CASRVVGGPDTQYF.

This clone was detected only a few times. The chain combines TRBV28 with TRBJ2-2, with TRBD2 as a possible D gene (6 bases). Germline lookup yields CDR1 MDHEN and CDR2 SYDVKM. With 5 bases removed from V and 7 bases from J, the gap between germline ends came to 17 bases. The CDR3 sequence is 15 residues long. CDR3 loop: CASSTMGGRGGELFF. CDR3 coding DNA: TGTGCCAGCAGTACCATGGGAGGAAGGGGCGGGGAGCTGTTTTTT.